Below, one T cell receptor (beta chain) is given with its context. The antigen it recognizes is unknown. Base qualities are not provided; no much larger clone lies one nucleotide away. The germline V gene (reference sequence) gives CDR1 as MNHEY and CDR2 as SMNVEV. Inclusive of the bounding cysteine and phenylalanine, the CDR3 is 15 residues long. The read is trimmed to its CDR3 DNA, 45 bases read in frame from base 1. At the junction V is shortened by 4 bases and J by 2 bases; bases outside the gene matches: 8. The cohort consisted of 600 to 750 healthy bone marrow donors. At the time of sampling, every cohort member was nominally healthy, though immune exposures that went unrecorded were likely present. The donor tested CMV seronegative and was one of the 352 seronegative cohort members. A peripheral blood sample was collected from each donor, and TCR beta sequencing was performed on peripheral blood mononuclear cells. Genomic DNA extraction from the blood cell samples was performed with the Qiagen DNeasy Blood Extraction Kit.

This entry belongs to a study of cytomegalovirus exposure and HLA in healthy donors (dated by TCRdb to 2017 to 2019). For the wider study: An earlier analysis of a few hundred of the donors reported approximately 300 Gb of sequence data and some 110 million unique TCR beta sequences obtained from approximately 180 million T cells. Because of strong linkage in the cohort, five DR-DQ haplotypes were treated as single units for association and clustering. An early release covering 500 to 750 HLA-typed donors comprised 250 to 350 gigabases of sequencing data and 65 million to 100 million unique TCR sequences. Typing coverage varied by locus: about 629-640 donors for A, B, C, DRB1 and DQB1; roughly 560 for DQA1; 600 to 610 for DPA1; around 450 for DPB1. A later analysis re-analyzed previously published TCR beta repertoires from several hundred donors and added high-resolution HLA genotyping to study TCR occurrence patterns. The aim of the study was to test whether cataloging public T cell receptors could identify signatures of past pathogen exposure. Every repertoire in the discovery cohort had been generated on one and the same sequencing platform. Among several hundred genotyped donors of the cohort, an average of around 250,000 unique TCR beta nucleotide sequences was sequenced per donor, of which about 19% were non-productive. Of the roughly 400 genotyped donors, 81% fell in the genetic ancestry cluster associated with self-reported Caucasian donors. To predict cytomegalovirus infection status, the study brought together high-throughput TCR immunosequencing, statistical association of individual TCRs with disease status, and machine learning. A later genetic analysis took genome-wide SNP genotypes for about 55% of the 666 donors and used that subset as a discovery cohort. Rather than drawing on any new phenotypic data, the later analysis identified candidate immune exposures from TCR beta sequences and the way those sequences occurred across donors. In addition to the first cohort of 666 subjects, a separate validation cohort of 130 or so different subjects was used. An earlier analysis of about 620 of the donors applied high-throughput TCR beta sequencing to assess whether each TCR beta V gene segment acted as functional or pseudogenic. The study profiled the T cell repertoires of hundreds of subjects by immunosequencing and related them to cytomegalovirus serostatus. Class I and class II HLA loci were covered by the typing at four-digit resolution. Donor age, sex, ethnicity and CMV serostatus were collected together with the repertoire data. The full study reports these points: A later analysis found that TCR association rates varied across HLA loci, with DRB1 alleles showing the most associated TCRs and HLA-C alleles the fewest. According to a later analysis, most CMV-associated TCR beta chains appeared to be HLA-restricted, and the HLA associations seemed to be driven largely by CMV exposure. In both the original and validation cohorts, the classifier was reported to diagnose cytomegalovirus status with high specificity and sensitivity. According to a later analysis, parvovirus B19, influenza, CMV and Epstein-Barr virus appeared linked to several top co-occurrence clusters. The authors suggested that the approach could potentially be generalized to other disease states and immunological phenotypes. A group of highly shared sequence variants was considered likely to be a technical artifact of the sequencing pipeline. In a later genetic analysis, a missense DCLRE1C variant was associated with V-gene and J-gene trimming of TCR beta chains, and the association was replicated in an independent cohort. When HLA alleles, especially DR and DQ, strongly co-occurred, attributing TCR associations to individual alleles was difficult. In a later analysis, about 17,000 TCR beta sequences were associated with specific HLA alleles at a false discovery rate of 0.05. An earlier analysis of 587 of the donors showed that most TCR beta V segments appeared in productive rearrangements either about 90% or about 30% of the time, which broadly matched IMGT annotations. The cohort was sequenced for TCR beta chains only, and without alpha or paired-chain data the features that could be detected were limited. The earlier analysis of approximately 560 of the donors excluded about 16 rarely observed V segments, including chromosome 9 orphons, because counts were too low. According to a later genetic analysis, donors in an Asian-associated ancestry cluster had fewer N-insertions in productive TCRs than the approximately 610-donor mean. Most TCR sequences were seen in very few donors, while some public TCRs were found in many individuals. In a later analysis, HLA-associated TCR beta chains showed more clonal expansion and lower generation probabilities than non-associated chains that were equally common. Sequencing depth was assumed to be roughly uniform across donors in the presence/absence analyses, though that assumption may not hold. The 87-base-pair reads could not distinguish some IMGT-functional V segments, including TRBV6-2 and TRBV6-3, so those segments were excluded. A further reported finding was that TCR beta sequences accurately predicted the HLA-A and HLA-B alleles for most subjects in the first cohort. HLA typing was unavailable for some donors at each locus, so association tests used only the typed subset. The study listed 150 to 200 TCR beta chains as associated with cytomegalovirus. Immune exposure information for the cohort was limited to CMV serostatus. In vitro tests confirmed that a few of the cytomegalovirus-associated TCR beta chains recognize cytomegalovirus antigens. Correlated functional status among segregating V segments might reflect linkage disequilibrium, but an unknown experimental factor could not be ruled out.

Preparation of the library involved the immunoSEQ multiplex PCR assay. For the multiplex PCR, a mixture combining 60 forward primers for TCR Vbeta segments and 13 reverse primers for TCR Jbeta segments was used. Amplification of the CDR3 region of rearranged TCR beta genes was performed with a multiplex PCR assay on genomic DNA. Amplified TCR beta libraries were sequenced as 87-base-pair reads on the Illumina HiSeq System. As for how the authors treated the data: A later analysis tallied around 82 million unique TCR beta chains across the 666 repertoires, and approximately 12 million of those chains were shared by two or more donors. Raw reads were error-corrected and collapsed into unique sequences by a nearest-neighbor algorithm in which closely related sequences were merged to remove PCR and sequencing errors. V, D and J gene segments were assigned by aligning CDR3 sequences to IMGT reference sequences. Each retained sequence needed at least a six-nucleotide match to both a V gene segment and a J gene segment. A rearrangement was called productive if the CDR3 had no stop codons and remained in frame with V and J, and every other rearrangement was called non-productive. Following IMGT convention, CDR3 was defined as the stretch from the second conserved V-encoded cysteine to the conserved J-encoded phenylalanine. The earlier analysis of a few hundred of the donors excluded sequences that lacked an unambiguous match to a single V gene segment. An earlier analysis of a few hundred of the donors called V segments functional above 56.7% productive rearrangements and segregating when the between-donor standard deviation exceeded 5%. To diagnose cytomegalovirus status from the catalog of TCR beta chain sequences, a statistical classification framework was built. In a later analysis, TCR nucleotide sequences were compared against IMGT/GENE-DB human TR gene sequences so that V and J genes could be assigned. Using the TCRdist pipeline, a later analysis assigned CDR3 sequences along with most-parsimonious VDJ recombination scenarios. A later analysis defined each TCR beta chain by its CDR3 amino acid sequence plus V-gene family, and excluded reads lacking a unique V-gene family. A later analysis removed nearly 600 highly shared, low-generation-probability nucleotide sequences to deal with suspected cross-contamination and a sequencing artifact. In a later analysis, a clonal expansion index for each public chain was calculated from normalized within-repertoire ranks of inferred template counts. In a later analysis, generation probabilities were computed using a VDJ recombination model fitted to out-of-frame rearrangements, and the results were checked against IGoR. Hypergeometric tests were used in a later analysis to score TCR-TCR, TCR-HLA and TCR-CMV co-occurrence, with a repertoire-size bias correction applied to the TCR pairs. In a later analysis, false discovery rates were estimated by permuting HLA or CMV assignments 20 times. In a later analysis, co-occurring TCRs were grouped using DBSCAN, and TCRdist sequence similarity was added for clustering within HLA-allele-positive subsets. Repertoires with fewer than 30,000 or more than 120,000 public chains, plus five repertoires with anomalous nucleotide sharing, were excluded from co-occurrence clustering. Not all clones reach the TCRdb copy of this immuneACCESS table, which keeps in-frame sequences only. Checked studies attribute under half of the gap to unresolved V genes and leave the rest unexplained. V and J calls and clone size are as listed in that table; D and trimming were resolved from the DNA. Recorded for this sample are roughly 100,000 clones; approximately 70% of them occurred a single time. The ten most abundant clones make up approximately 3.5% of the sample.

The rearrangement joined TRBV27 to TRBJ2-7; 7 nucleotides in the junction match TRBD1. Sequencing was carried out using PBMCs. This clonotype was obtained from a woman aged 45-65 years in good health and CMV-seronegative. The nucleotide sequence is given as TGTGCCAGCAGTTCGCTCCAGGGGGTGCCCTACGAGCAGTACTTC. The encoded protein is CASSSLQGVPYEQYF.